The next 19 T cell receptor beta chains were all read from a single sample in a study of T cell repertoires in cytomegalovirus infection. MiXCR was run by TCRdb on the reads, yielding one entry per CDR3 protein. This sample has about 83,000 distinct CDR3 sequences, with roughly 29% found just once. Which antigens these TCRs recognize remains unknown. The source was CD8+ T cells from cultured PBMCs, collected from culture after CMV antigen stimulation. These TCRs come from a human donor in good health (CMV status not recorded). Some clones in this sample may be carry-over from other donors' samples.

The CDR3 loop reads CASSHGQGLSYEQYF. The CDR3 bases are TGTGCCAGCAGCCACGGACAGGGGCTTTCCTACGAGCAGTACTTC. The J gene is TRBJ2-7, the V gene TRBV7-9; 9 positions agree with TRBD1. With 5 bases clipped from V and 1 base from J, the junction kept 6 bases outside the gene matches. Germline V CDR1 and CDR2: SEHNR, FQNEAQ (reference sequence). The CDR3 is made up of 15 amino acids. Based on the CDR3 plus reference TRBV7-9 and TRBJ2-7, the full variable domain is DTGVSQNPRHKITKRGQNVTFRCDPISEHNRLYWYRQTLGQGPEFLTYFQNEAQLEKSRLLSDRFSAERPKGSFSTLEIQRTEQGDSAMYLCASSHGQGLSYEQYFGPGTRLTVT.

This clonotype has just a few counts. CDR3: CASSGNTEAFF. As DNA, the CDR3 is TGCGCCAGCAGCGGGAACACTGAAGCTTTCTTT. V is TRBV4-1 and J is TRBJ1-1, with unresolved D. V gave up 5 bases and J gave up 1 base, with 2 bases separating them. The CDR3 covers 11 residues. The V gene's germline CDR1 is MGHRA and CDR2 YSYEKL.

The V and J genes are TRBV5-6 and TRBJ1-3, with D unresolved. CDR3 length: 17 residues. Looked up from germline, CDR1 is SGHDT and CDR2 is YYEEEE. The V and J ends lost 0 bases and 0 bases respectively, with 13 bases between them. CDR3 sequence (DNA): TGTGCCAGCAGCTTGGTTACCGTCTTCCACTCTGGAAACACCATATATTTT. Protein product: CASSLVTVFHSGNTIYF.

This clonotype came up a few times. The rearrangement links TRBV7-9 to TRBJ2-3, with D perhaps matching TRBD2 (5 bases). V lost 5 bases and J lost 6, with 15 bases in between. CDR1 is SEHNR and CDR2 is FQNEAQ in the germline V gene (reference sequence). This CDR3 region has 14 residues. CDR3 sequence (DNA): TGTGCCAGCAGCCCCAGGACTGGCGAGGATACGCAGTATTTT. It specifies CASSPRTGEDTQYF.

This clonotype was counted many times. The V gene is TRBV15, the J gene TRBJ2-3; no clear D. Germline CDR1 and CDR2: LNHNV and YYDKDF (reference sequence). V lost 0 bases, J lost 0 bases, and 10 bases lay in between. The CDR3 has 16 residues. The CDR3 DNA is TGTGCCACCAGCAGAGAAAAGAGGTCTAGCACAGATACGCAGTATTTT. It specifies CATSREKRSSTDTQYF.

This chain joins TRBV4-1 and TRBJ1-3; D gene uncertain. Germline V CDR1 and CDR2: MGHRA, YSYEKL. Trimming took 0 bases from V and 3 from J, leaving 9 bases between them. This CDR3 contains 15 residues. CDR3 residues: CASSQDKGGGNTIYF. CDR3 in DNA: TGCGCCAGCAGCCAAGATAAGGGAGGTGGAAACACCATATATTTT.

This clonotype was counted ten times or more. The CDR3 sequence: CASSVSGISTDTQYF. CDR3 DNA sequence: TGTGCCAGCAGCGTCAGCGGGATAAGCACAGATACGCAGTATTTT. The rearrangement joins TRBV9 to TRBJ2-3; 7 bases are shared with TRBD2. In germline, CDR1 is SGDLS, CDR2 YYNGEE. J gave up 0 bases and V 2 bases, and 3 bases lay outside the gene matches. CDR3 size: 15 residues.

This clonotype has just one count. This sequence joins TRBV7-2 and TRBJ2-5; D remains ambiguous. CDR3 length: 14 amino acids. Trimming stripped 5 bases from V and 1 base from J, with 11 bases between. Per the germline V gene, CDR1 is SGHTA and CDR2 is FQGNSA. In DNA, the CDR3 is TGTGCCAGCAGCGTCCCGGGCCTCCAAGAGACCCAGTACTTC. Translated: CASSVPGLQETQYF.

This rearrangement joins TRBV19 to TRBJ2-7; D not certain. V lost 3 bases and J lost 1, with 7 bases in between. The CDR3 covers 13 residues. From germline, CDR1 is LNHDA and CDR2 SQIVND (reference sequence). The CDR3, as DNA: TGTGCCAGTAGTATTGGTCTGTCCTACGAGCAGTACTTC. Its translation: CASSIGLSYEQYF.

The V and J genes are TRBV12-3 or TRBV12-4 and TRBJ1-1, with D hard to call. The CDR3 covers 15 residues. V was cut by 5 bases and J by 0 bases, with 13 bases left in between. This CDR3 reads CASSPEVFMNTEAFF. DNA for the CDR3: TGTGCCAGCAGTCCCGAGGTCTTTATGAACACTGAAGCTTTCTTT.

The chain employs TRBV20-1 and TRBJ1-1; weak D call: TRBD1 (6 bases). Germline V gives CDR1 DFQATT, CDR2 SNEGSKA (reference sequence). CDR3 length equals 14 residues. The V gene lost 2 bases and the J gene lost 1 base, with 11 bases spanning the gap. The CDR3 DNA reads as TGCAGTGCTAGACCCCGGACAGCGAACACTGAAGCTTTCTTT. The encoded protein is CSARPRTANTEAFF.

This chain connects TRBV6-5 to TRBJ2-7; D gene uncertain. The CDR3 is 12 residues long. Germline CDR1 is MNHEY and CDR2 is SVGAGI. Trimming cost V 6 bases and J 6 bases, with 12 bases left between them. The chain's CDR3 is CASSSSTVEQYF. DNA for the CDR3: TGTGCCAGCAGCTCATCCACTGTCGAGCAGTACTTC.

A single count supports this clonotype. The CDR3 region is CASSPTGDTGGPQHF. The CDR3, as DNA: TGTGCCAGCAGTCCCACAGGGGACACCGGTGGGCCCCAGCATTTT. The rearrangement joins TRBV12-3 or TRBV12-4 to TRBJ1-5; the match to TRBD1 covers 7 bases. The CDR3 extends over 15 amino acids. V lost 5 bases to trimming and J lost 9 bases; unmatched junction nucleotides: 13.

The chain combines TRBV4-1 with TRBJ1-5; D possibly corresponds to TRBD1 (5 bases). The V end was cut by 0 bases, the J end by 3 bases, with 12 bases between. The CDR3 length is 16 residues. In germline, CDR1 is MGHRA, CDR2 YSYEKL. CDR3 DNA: TGCGCCAGCAGCCAAGAACCCGGGGCTGCCAATCAGCCCCAGCATTTT. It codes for CASSQEPGAANQPQHF.

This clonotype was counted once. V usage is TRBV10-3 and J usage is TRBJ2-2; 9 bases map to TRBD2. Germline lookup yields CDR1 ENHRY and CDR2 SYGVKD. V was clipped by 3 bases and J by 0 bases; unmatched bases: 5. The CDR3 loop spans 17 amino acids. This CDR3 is CAISEGIAGANTGELFF. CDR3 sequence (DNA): TGTGCCATCAGTGAAGGGATAGCGGGGGCGAACACCGGGGAGCTGTTTTTT.

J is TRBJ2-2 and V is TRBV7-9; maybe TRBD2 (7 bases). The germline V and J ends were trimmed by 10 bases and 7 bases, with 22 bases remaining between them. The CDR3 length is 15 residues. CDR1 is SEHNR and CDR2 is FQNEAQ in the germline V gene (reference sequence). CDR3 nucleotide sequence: TGTGCCACACAAGACAGGCAGCGGGGTGACGGGGAGCTGTTTTTT. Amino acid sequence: CATQDRQRGDGELFF.

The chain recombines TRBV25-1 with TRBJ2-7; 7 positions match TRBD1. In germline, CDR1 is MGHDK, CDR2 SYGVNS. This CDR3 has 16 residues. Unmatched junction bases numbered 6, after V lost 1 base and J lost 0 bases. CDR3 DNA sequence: TGTGCCAGCAGTGAATGGGCAGGGGGTAGCTCCTACGAGCAGTACTTC. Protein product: CASSEWAGGSSYEQYF.

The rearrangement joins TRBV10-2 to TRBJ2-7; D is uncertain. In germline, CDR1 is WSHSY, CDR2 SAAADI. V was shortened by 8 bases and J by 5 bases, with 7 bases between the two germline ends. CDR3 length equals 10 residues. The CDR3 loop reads CASGEHEQYF. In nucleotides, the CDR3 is TGCGCCAGCGGAGAGCACGAGCAGTACTTC.

The CDR3 region has the DNA TGTGCCAGCAGCCCGCCAGGGGCAACTAATGAAAAACTGTTTTTT. The encoded protein is CASSPPGATNEKLFF. The chain is built from TRBV7-3 and TRBJ1-4; weak D call: TRBD1 (6 bases). V lost 5 bases and J 0 bases, leaving 10 bases between the germline ends. In germline, CDR1 is SGHTA, CDR2 FQGTGA. The CDR3 contains 15 residues.